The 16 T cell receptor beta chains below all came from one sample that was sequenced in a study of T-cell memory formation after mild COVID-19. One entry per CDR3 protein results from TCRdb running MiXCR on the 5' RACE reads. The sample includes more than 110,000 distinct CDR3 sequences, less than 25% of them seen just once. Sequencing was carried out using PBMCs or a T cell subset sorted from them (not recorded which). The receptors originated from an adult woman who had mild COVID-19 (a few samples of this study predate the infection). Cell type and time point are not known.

The CDR3 sequence is CASSPAGPQETQYF. The CDR3 DNA reads TGCGCCAGCAGCCCAGCGGGGCCTCAAGAGACCCAGTACTTC. V gene TRBV4-3 combines with J gene TRBJ2-5; 7 bases match TRBD2. This CDR3 is built from 14 residues. The junction had 4 bases not matched to a gene; V was cut back by 4 bases and J by 2 bases. The germline gives CDR1 LGHNA, CDR2 YSLEER.

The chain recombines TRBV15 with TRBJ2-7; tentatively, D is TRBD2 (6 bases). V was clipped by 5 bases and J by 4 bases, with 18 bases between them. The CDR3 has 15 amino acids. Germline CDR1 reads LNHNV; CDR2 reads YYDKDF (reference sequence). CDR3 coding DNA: TGTGCCACCAGCGTCTCCAGGGTGGGGACTTACGAGCAGTACTTC. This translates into CATSVSRVGTYEQYF.

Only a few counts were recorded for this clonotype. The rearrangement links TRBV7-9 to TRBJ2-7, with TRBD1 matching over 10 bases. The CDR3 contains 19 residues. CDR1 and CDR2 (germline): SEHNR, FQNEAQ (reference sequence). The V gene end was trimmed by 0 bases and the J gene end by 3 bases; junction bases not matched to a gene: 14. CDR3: CASSLAGWDRGKSGYEQYF. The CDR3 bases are TGTGCCAGCAGCTTAGCGGGATGGGACAGGGGAAAGTCCGGCTACGAGCAGTACTTC.

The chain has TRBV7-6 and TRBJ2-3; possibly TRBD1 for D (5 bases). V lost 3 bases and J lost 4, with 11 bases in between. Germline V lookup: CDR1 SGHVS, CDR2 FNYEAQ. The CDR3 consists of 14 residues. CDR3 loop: CASSLQGPADTQYF. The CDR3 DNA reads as TGTGCCAGCAGCTTGCAGGGCCCCGCAGATACGCAGTATTTT.

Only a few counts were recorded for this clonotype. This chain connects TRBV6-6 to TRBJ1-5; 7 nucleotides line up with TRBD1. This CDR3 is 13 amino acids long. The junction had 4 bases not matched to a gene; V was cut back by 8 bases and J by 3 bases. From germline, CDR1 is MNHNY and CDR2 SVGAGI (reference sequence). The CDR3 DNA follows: TGTGCCAGCGTGGGACAGCACAATCAGCCCCAGCATTTT. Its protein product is CASVGQHNQPQHF.

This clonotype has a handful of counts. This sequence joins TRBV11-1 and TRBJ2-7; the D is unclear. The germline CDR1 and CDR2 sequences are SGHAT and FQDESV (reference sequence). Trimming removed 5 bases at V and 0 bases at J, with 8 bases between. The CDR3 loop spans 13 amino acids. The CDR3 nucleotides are TGTGCCAGCAGCCTAACAAACTCCTACGAGCAGTACTTC. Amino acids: CASSLTNSYEQYF.

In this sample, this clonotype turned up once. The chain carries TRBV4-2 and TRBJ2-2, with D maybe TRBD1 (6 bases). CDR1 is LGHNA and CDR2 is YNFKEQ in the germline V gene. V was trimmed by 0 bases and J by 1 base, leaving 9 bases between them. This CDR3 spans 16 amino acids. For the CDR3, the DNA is TGTGCCAGCAGCCAAGATCGGACAGAGAACACCGGGGAGCTGTTTTTT. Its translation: CASSQDRTENTGELFF.

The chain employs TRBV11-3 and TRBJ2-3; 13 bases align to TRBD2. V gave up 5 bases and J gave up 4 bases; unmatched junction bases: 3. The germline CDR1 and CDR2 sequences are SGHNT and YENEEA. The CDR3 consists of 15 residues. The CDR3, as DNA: TGTGCCAGCAGCAGGACTAGCGGGAGCGCAGATACGCAGTATTTT. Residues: CASSRTSGSADTQYF.

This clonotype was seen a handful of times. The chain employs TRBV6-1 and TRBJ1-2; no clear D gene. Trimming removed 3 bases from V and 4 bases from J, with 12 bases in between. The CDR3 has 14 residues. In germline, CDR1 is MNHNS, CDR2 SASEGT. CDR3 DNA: TGTGCCAGCAGTGATCAAGGGCAGTTCTATGGCTACACCTTC. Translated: CASSDQGQFYGYTF.

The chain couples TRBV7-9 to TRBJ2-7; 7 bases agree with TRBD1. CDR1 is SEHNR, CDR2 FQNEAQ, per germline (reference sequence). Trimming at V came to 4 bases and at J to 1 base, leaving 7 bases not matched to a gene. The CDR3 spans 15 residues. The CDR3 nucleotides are TGTGCCAGCAGCTACCGTACAGGGGCGTCCTACGAGCAGTACTTC. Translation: CASSYRTGASYEQYF.

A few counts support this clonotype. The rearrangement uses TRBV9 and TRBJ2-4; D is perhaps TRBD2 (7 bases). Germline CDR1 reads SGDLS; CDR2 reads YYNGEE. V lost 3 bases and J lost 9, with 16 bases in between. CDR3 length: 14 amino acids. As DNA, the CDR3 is TGTGCCAGCAGCGAGGGGGGGCTTGATGGCATTCAGTACTTC. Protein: CASSEGGLDGIQYF.

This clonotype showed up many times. The CDR3 protein is CASSLYGTGENGYTF. For the CDR3, the DNA is TGTGCCAGCAGCTTATACGGGACAGGGGAGAATGGCTACACCTTC. This sequence joins TRBV7-2 and TRBJ1-2, with 10 bases matching TRBD1. From germline, CDR1 is SGHTA and CDR2 FQGNSA. The CDR3 has 15 amino acids. V lost 2 bases to trimming and J lost 6 bases; unmatched junction nucleotides: 6. The whole variable domain, filled in from reference TRBV7-2 and TRBJ1-2, reads GAGVSQSPSNKVTEKGKDVELRCDPISGHTALYWYRQSLGQGLEFLIYFQGNSAPDKSGLPSDRFSAERTGGSVSTLTIQRTQQEDSAVYLCASSLYGTGENGYTFGSGTRLTVV.

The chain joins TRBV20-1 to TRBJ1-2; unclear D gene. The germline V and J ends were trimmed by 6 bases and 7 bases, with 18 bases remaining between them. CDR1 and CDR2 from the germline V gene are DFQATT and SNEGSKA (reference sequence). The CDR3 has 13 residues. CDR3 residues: CSAFDGDYGGYTF. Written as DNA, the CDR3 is TGCAGTGCGTTCGACGGTGACTATGGTGGCTACACCTTC.

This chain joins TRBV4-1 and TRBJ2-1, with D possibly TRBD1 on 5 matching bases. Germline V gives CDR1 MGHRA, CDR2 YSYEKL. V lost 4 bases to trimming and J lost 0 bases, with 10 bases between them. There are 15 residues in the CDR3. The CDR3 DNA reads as TGCGCCAGCAGCCGCGACAGAATCTCCTACAATGAGCAGTTCTTC. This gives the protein CASSRDRISYNEQFF.

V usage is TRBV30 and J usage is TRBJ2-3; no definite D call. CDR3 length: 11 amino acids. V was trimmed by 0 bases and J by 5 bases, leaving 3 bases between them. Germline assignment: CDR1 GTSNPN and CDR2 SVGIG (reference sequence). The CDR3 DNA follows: TGTGCCTGGAGTGTAGGAGATACGCAGTATTTT. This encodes CAWSVGDTQYF.

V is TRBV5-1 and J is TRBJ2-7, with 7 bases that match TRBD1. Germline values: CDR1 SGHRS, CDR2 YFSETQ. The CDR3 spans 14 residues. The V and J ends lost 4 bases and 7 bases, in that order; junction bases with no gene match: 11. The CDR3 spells CASSLGQATREQYF. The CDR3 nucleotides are TGCGCCAGCAGCCTAGGACAGGCAACTCGGGAGCAGTACTTC.